Described below is a single T cell receptor beta chain sequence and its context. Enrollment of patients from Seattle took place during active infection, with longitudinal follow-up. Libraries were prepared by immunoSEQ multiplex PCR; TCRdb keeps only in-frame clonotypes and omits some of them. The table has 180,000 or so clones, about four fifths seen once. Between the trimmed V and J ends, which lost 8 bases and 5 bases, there was a span of 13 bases. The germline CDR1 and CDR2 sequences are SNHLY and FYNNEI. The CDR3 loop spans 13 amino acids. This sample is part of a study of blood T cell repertoires in COVID-19. Study context: Acute-phase and convalescent COVID-19 samples originated in the United States, Italy and Spain.

The gene calls are TRBV2 and TRBJ1-5; a weak D match, TRBD1 (6 bases). Sequencing was carried out using peripheral blood. The receptor was derived from a woman in her 40s with COVID-19, enrolled during active disease. CDR3 region: CASGDRTYQPQHF. The CDR3 DNA is TGTGCCAGCGGAGACAGGACCTATCAGCCCCAGCATTTT.